The T cell receptor beta chain described here comes from a study of blood T cell repertoires in COVID-19. The CDR3 consists of 16 residues. The V gene's germline CDR1 is SGHRS and CDR2 YFSETQ. V lost 4 bases, J lost 1 base, and 6 bases stayed unmatched. Here immunoSEQ multiplex PCR was the method, and the copy in TCRdb shows in-frame clones only, minus some. This table has some 400,000 clones, about 90% appearing once. This clonotype was obtained from a woman aged 25 to 39 with COVID-19, enrolled during active disease. Sequencing was done on a sample of peripheral blood. The chain is built from TRBV5-1 and TRBJ2-7; TRBD2 aligns across 12 bases. The CDR3 nucleotides read TGCGCCAGCAGCCCGACTAGCGGGGGCTTATCCTACGAGCAGTACTTC. Residues: CASSPTSGGLSYEQYF.